This T cell receptor beta chain was found in a study of blood T cell repertoires in COVID-19. In the study overall: Specimens from acute and convalescent COVID-19 originated in the United States, Italy and Spain. Sample material is recorded as cDNA or gDNA derived from T cells, B-cell-depleted T cells, or PBMCs.

In the study's own analysis: Estimation of nucleated cell counts was performed using reference gene primer amplification. Method: immunoSEQ multiplex PCR; TCRdb's copy keeps in-frame clones and lacks some. For V, J and clone size, that table is used; D and trimming come from the DNA. This sample carries some 270,000 clones, roughly 85% of them seen once, and the ten largest clones take 9.5% to 12%. The origin of this receptor is a woman aged 70 to 79 with acute or convalescent COVID-19. Sequencing was performed on peripheral blood.

The CDR3 spells CAIRGGVPNYGYTF. CDR3 sequence (DNA): TGTGCCATCAGGGGGGGGGTTCCTAACTATGGCTACACCTTC. The chain uses TRBV10-3 and TRBJ1-2, with TRBD1 as a possible D gene (5 bases). The germline V gene encodes CDR1 ENHRY and CDR2 SYGVKD. The CDR3 contains 14 residues. V lost 6 bases and J 0 bases, leaving 11 bases between the germline ends.